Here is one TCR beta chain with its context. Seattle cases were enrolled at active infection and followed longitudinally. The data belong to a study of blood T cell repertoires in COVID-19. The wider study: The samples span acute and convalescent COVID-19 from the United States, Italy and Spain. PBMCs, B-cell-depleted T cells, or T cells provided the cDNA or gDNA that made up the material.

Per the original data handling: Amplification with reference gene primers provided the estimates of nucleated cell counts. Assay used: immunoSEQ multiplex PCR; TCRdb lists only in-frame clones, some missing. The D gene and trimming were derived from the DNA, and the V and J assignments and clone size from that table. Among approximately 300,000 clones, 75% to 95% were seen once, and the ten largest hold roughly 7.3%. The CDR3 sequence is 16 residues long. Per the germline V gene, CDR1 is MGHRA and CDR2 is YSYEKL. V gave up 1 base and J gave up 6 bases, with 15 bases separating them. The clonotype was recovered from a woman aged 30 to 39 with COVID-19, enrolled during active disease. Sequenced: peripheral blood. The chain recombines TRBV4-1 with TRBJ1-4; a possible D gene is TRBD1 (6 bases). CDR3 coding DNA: TGCGCCAGCAGCCAAGTAGGCAGGGGAAGAGATGAAAAACTGTTTTTT. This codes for CASSQVGRGRDEKLFF.